This T cell receptor (beta chain) emerged from a study of T cell responses to AZD1222 COVID-19 vaccine. Overall study findings and caveats: Only six individuals given AZD1222 were seropositive at baseline.

The CDR3 consists of 16 residues. Per germline, CDR1 MNHEY and CDR2 SVGEGT. The V gene lost 4 bases and the J gene lost 2 bases, with 14 bases spanning the gap. Concerning this clone: Its antigen is not identified.

Produced via immunoSEQ multiplex PCR; TCRdb's table is partial and in-frame only. The data show about 35,000 clones, with 80% to 90% seen just once and around 10% held by the top ten. Second-dose groups at about 4 or about 12 weeks were pooled. This sample comprised peripheral blood, obtained 28 days after the second AZD1222 dose. This chain connects TRBV6-2 or TRBV6-3 to TRBJ2-2; the D gene is possibly TRBD2 (6 bases). The TCR originated in an adult who received the AZD1222 COVID-19 vaccine. CDR3 sequence (DNA): TGTGCCAGCAGTTTCCTAGGCGGGACCAACACCGGGGAGCTGTTTTTT. Translated: CASSFLGGTNTGELFF.